This record concerns one T cell receptor (beta chain) sequence. This CDR3 comprises 12 residues. The germline V gene has CDR1 SNHLY and CDR2 FYNNEI. The V end was cut by 8 bases, the J end by 5 bases, with 11 bases between. Method: immunoSEQ multiplex PCR; TCRdb's copy keeps in-frame clones and lacks some. The profile shows 29,000 or so clones, approximately 93% of them singletons. These data are taken from a study of T cells in tuberculosis. About the research overall: This South African cohort compared adolescents with or without latent tuberculosis against adults with active tuberculosis.

This TCR was recovered from a donor between 10 and 29 years old with latent tuberculosis or without tuberculosis infection. Sequenced sample: PBMCs. The chain carries TRBV2 and TRBJ2-3, with D perhaps TRBD1 (6 bases). This CDR3 reads CASSRTEDTQYF. Here the CDR3 DNA reads TGTGCCAGCTCACGGACAGAAGATACGCAGTATTTT.